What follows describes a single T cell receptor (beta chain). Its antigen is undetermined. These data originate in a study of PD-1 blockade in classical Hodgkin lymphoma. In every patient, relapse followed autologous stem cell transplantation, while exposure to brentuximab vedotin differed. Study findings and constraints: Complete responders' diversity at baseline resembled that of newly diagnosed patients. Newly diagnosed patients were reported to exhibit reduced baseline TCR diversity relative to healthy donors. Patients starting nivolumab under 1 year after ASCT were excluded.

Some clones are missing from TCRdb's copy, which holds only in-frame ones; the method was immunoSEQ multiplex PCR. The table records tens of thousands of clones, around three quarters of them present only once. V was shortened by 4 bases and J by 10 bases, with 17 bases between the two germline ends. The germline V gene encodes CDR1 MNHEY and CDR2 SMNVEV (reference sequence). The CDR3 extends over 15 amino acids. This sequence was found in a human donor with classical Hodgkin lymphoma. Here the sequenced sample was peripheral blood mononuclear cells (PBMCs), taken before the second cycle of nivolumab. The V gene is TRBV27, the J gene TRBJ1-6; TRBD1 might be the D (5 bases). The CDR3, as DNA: TGTGCCAGCAGTTCGATCAGGGTGACGAAGTCACCCCTCCACTTT. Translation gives CASSSIRVTKSPLHF.